Below, one T cell receptor (beta chain) is given with its context. Antigen unknown. V was shortened by 2 bases and J by 1 base, with 8 bases between the two germline ends. This CDR3 has 14 residues. CDR1 and CDR2 (germline): SGHDN, FVKESK. The data were obtained in a study of T-cell memory formation after mild COVID-19. About the research overall: TCR clustering was largely donor specific. The study's findings and limits: CD8+ contracting clones occupied EMRA, while CD4+ ones occupied mainly CM and EM. Clones that got smaller from day 15 to 85 had even CD4/CD8, while clones growing later tipped toward CD4+.

With constant-segment primers, 5'RACE yielded cDNA libraries of TCR alpha and TCR beta that carried sample barcodes and UMIs. MiXCR, run by TCRdb on the 5' RACE reads, gives a single entry per CDR3 protein. The sample lists 150,000 to 200,000 distinct CDR3 sequences, roughly 15% seen once, with 13% to 15% in the top ten. V usage is TRBV14 and J usage is TRBJ1-1; perhaps TRBD1 as D (6 bases). The TCR was taken from an adult woman who had mild COVID-19 (a few samples of this study predate the infection). Cell type and time point are not known. The sequencing sample was made of PBMCs or a T cell subset sorted from them (not recorded which). The DNA of the CDR3 is TGTGCCAGCAGCCAACTCAGGGGGAACACTGAAGCTTTCTTT. Encoded protein: CASSQLRGNTEAFF.